One and the same sample provided the 3 T cell receptor beta chains below, sequenced in a study of regulatory T cells in long-lasting Graves disease. Time point meaning: newly diagnosed GD, antithyroid drugs for less than 3 months. Extracted PBMC RNA gave rise to the TCR library. Arm-PCR of CDR3 regions and iRepertoire HTBI primers were used to build TCR beta libraries. In TCRdb, the multiplex PCR reads were re-called with MiXCR into one record per CDR3 protein. The table records roughly 530,000 distinct CDR3 sequences, approximately 16% of them present only once. The same data also contributed to another study, on T cells in Graves' hyperthyroidism and ophthalmopathy.

The starting material was peripheral blood mononuclear cells (PBMCs), obtained at new diagnosis, from a patient treated with antithyroid drugs. Receptor source: a woman aged 35-60 years with Graves disease.

This clonotype was seen at least ten times. This chain uses TRBV12-3 or TRBV12-4 with TRBJ1-6; D remains ambiguous. The V end was cut by 5 bases, the J end by 4 bases, with 24 bases between. This CDR3 is 19 amino acids long. CDR3 in amino acids: CASSIRGEDGVFYNSPLHF. The CDR3 coding sequence is TGTGCCAGCAGTATCCGCGGGGAGGACGGTGTCTTTTATAATTCACCCCTCCACTTT.

This clonotype has only a few counts. The rearrangement joins TRBV20-1 to TRBJ1-2, with 9 bases matching TRBD1. The CDR3 contains 13 residues. Germline V lookup: CDR1 DFQATT, CDR2 SNEGSKA (reference sequence). The V and J ends lost 4 bases and 8 bases, in that order; junction bases with no gene match: 8. The CDR3 sequence is CSATDRGIWGYTF. The CDR3 bases are TGCAGTGCTACCGACAGGGGGATATGGGGCTACACCTTC.

This clonotype was seen ten or more times. The CDR3 sequence: CASSGGVGTEAFF. The CDR3 nucleotides read TGTGCCAGCAGTGGGGGGGTCGGCACTGAAGCTTTCTTT. The chain couples TRBV6-1 to TRBJ1-1, with a tentative D call TRBD1 (5 bases). Trimming shortened V by 4 bases and J by 4 bases, and 10 bases separated the two germline ends. CDR1 and CDR2 from the germline V gene are MNHNS and SASEGT. The CDR3 runs to 13 residues.